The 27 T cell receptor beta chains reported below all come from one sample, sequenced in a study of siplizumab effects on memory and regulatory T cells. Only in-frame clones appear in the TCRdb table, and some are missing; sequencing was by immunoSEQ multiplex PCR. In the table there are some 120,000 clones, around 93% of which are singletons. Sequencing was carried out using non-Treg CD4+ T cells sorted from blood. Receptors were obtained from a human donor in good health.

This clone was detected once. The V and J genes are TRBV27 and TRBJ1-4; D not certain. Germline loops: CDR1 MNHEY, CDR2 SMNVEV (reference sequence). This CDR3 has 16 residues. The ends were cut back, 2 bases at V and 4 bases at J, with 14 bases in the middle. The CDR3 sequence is CASSLGSRRDNEKLFF. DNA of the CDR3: TGTGCCAGCAGTTTAGGGTCTCGGAGGGATAATGAAAAACTGTTTTTT. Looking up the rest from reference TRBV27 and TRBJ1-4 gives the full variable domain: EAQVTQNPRYLITVTGKKLTVTCSQNMNHEYMSWYRQDPGLGLRQIYYSMNVEVTDKGDVPEGYKVSRKEKRNFPLILESPSPNQTSLYFCASSLGSRRDNEKLFFGSGTQLSVL.

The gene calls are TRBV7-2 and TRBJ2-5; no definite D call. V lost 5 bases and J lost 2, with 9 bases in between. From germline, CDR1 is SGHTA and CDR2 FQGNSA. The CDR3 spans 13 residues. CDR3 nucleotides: TGTGCCAGCAGCCCGGACGGTCAAGAGACCCAGTACTTC. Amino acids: CASSPDGQETQYF. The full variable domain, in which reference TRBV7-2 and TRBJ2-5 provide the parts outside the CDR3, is GAGVSQSPSNKVTEKGKDVELRCDPISGHTALYWYRQSLGQGLEFLIYFQGNSAPDKSGLPSDRFSAERTGGSVSTLTIQRTQQEDSAVYLCASSPDGQETQYFGPGTRLLVL.

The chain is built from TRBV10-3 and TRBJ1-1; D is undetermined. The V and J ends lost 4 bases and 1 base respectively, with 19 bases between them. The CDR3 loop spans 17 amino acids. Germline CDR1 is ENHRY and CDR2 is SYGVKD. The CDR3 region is CAISGEVPGGKNTEAFF. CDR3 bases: TGTGCCATCAGTGGGGAAGTGCCGGGCGGTAAGAACACTGAAGCTTTCTTT.

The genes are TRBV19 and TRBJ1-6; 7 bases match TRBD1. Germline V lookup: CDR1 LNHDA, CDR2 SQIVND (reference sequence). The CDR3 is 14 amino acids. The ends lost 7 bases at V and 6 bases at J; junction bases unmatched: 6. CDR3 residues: CASTQGTANSPLHF. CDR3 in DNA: TGTGCCAGTACCCAAGGGACAGCTAATTCACCCCTCCACTTT. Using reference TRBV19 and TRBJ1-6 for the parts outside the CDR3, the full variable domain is DGGITQSPKYLFRKEGQNVTLSCEQNLNHDAMYWYRQDPGQGLRLIYYSQIVNDFQKGDIAEGYSVSREKKESFPLTVTSAQKNPTAFYLCASTQGTANSPLHFGNGTRLTVT.

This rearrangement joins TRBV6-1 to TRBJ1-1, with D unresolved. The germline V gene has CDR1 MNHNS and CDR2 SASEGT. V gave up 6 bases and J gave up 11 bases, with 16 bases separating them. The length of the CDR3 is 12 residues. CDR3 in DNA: TGTGCCAGCAGGTTGCGGGAGACGAGGGCTTTCTTT. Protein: CASRLRETRAFF.

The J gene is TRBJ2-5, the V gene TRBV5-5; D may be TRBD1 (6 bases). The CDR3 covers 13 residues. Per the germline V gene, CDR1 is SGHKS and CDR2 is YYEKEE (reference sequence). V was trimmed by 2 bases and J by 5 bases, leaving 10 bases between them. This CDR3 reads CASSFNQGETQYF. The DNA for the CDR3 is TGTGCCAGCAGCTTTAATCAGGGGGAGACCCAGTACTTC.

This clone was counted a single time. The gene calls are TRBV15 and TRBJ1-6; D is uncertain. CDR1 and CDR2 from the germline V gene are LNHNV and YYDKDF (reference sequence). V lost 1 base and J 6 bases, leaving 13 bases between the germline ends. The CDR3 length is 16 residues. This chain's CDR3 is CATSRAWAGANSPLHF. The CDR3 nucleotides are TGTGCCACCAGCAGAGCGTGGGCGGGAGCTAATTCACCCCTCCACTTT.

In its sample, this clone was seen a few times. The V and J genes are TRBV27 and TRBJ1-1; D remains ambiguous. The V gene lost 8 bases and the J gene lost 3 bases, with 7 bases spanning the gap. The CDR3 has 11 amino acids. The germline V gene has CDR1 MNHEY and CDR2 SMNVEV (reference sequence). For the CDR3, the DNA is TGTGCCAGCGTCGGTTACACTGAAGCTTTCTTT. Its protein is CASVGYTEAFF.

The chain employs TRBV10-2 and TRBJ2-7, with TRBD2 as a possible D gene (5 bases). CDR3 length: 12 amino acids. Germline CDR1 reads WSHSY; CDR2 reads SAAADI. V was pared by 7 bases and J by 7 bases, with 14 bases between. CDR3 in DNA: TGCGCCAGCACCTCACAAAGGAGGGAGCAGTACTTC. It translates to CASTSQRREQYF.

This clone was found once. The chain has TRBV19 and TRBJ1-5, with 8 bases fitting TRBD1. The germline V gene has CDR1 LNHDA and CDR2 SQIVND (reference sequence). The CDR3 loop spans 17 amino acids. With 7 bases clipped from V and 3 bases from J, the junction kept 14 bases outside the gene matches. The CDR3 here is CASTSDPQGALNQPQHF. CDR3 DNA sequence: TGTGCCAGTACCTCAGACCCCCAGGGGGCCCTCAATCAGCCCCAGCATTTT.

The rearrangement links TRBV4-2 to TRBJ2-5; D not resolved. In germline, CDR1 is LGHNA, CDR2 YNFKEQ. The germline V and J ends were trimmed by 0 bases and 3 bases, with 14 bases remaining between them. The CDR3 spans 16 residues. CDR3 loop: CASSQDSSRGKETQYF. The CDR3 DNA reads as TGTGCCAGCAGCCAAGATTCTAGTCGCGGAAAAGAGACCCAGTACTTC.

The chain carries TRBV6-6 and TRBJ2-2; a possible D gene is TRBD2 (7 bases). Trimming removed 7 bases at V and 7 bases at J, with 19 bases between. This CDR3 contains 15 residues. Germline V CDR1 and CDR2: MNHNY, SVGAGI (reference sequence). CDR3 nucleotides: TGTGCCAGCACGGGGGGCATAGGGGTTCGCGGGGAGCTGTTTTTT. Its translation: CASTGGIGVRGELFF.

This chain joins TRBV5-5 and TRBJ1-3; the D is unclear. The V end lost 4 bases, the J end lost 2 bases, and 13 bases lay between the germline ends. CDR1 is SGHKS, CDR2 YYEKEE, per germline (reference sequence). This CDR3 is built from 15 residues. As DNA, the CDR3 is TGTGCCAGCAGCACAAGGGTTACTACTGGAAACACCATATATTTT. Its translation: CASSTRVTTGNTIYF. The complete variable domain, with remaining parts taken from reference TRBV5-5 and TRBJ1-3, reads DAGVTQSPTHLIKTRGQQVTLRCSPISGHKSVSWYQQVLGQGPQFIFQYYEKEERGRGNFPDRFSARQFPNYSSELNVNALLLGDSALYLCASSTRVTTGNTIYFGEGSWLTVV.

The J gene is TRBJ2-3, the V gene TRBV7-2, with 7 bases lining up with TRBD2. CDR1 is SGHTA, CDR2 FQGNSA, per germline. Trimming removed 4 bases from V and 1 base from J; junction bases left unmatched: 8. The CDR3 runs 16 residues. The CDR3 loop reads CASSSLLAGGTDTQYF. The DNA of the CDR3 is TGTGCCAGCAGCTCCCTTTTGGCGGGGGGCACAGATACGCAGTATTTT.

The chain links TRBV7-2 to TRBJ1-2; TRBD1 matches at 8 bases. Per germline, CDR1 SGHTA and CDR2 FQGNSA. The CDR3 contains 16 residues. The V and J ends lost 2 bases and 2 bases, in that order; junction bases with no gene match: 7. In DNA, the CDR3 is TGTGCCAGCAGCTTAACGGGGGGGACAGGAAACTATGGCTACACCTTC. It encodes CASSLTGGTGNYGYTF.

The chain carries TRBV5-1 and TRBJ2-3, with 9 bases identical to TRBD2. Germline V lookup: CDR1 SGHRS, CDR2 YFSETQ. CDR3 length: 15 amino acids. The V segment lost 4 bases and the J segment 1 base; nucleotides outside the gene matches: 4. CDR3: CASSLQRGGTDTQYF. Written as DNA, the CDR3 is TGCGCCAGCAGCCTACAGCGGGGGGGCACAGATACGCAGTATTTT.

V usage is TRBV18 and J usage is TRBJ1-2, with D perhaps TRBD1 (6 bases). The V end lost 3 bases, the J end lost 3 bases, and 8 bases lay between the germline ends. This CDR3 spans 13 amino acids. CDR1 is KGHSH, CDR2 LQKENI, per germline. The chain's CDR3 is CASSPQGYYGYTF. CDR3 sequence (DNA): TGTGCCAGCTCACCGCAGGGGTACTATGGCTACACCTTC. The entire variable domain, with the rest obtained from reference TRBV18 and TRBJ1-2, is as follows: NAGVMQNPRHLVRRRGQEARLRCSPMKGHSHVYWYRQLPEEGLKFMVYLQKENIIDESGMPKERFSAEFPKEGPSILRIQQVVRGDSAAYFCASSPQGYYGYTFGSGTRLTVV.

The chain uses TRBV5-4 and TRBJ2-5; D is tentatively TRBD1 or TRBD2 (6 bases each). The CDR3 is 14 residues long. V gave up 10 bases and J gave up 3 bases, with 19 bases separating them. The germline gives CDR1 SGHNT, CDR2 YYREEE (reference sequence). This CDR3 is CAGTNRGRKETQYF. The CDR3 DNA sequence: TGTGCCGGAACTAATAGGGGGAGGAAAGAGACCCAGTACTTC.

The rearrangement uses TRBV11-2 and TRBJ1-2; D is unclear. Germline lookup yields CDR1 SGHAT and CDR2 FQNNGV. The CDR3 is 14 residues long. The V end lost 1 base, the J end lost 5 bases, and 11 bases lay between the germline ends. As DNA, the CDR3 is TGTGCCAGCAGCTTAGGAGGGTTCGGATATGGCTACACCTTC. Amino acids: CASSLGGFGYGYTF. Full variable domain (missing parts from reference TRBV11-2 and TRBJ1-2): EAGVAQSPRYKIIEKRQSVAFWCNPISGHATLYWYQQILGQGPKLLIQFQNNGVVDDSQLPKDRFSAERLKGVDSTLKIQPAKLEDSAVYLCASSLGGFGYGYTFGSGTRLTVV.

The CDR3 spells CASSPDTDTQYF. The CDR3 DNA sequence: TGTGCCAGCAGCCCAGATACGGATACGCAGTATTTT. This chain uses TRBV7-9 with TRBJ2-3; D gene uncertain. CDR1 is SEHNR and CDR2 is FQNEAQ in the germline V gene (reference sequence). V lost 5 bases, J lost 6 bases, and 9 bases lay in between. CDR3 length equals 12 residues. Drawing the rest from reference TRBV7-9 and TRBJ2-3, the complete variable domain is DTGVSQNPRHKITKRGQNVTFRCDPISEHNRLYWYRQTLGQGPEFLTYFQNEAQLEKSRLLSDRFSAERPKGSFSTLEIQRTEQGDSAMYLCASSPDTDTQYFGPGTRLTVL.

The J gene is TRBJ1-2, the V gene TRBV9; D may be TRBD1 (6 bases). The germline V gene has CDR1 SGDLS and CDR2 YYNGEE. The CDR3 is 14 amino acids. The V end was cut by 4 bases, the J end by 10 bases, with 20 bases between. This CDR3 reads CASSPGVMWVDYTF. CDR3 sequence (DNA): TGTGCCAGCAGCCCAGGGGTGATGTGGGTCGACTACACCTTC.

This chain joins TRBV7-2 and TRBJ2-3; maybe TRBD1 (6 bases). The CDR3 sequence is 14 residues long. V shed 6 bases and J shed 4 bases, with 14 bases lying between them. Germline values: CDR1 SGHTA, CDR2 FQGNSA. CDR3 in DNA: TGTGCCAGCAGTCCTCGACAGGTTCCAGATACGCAGTATTTT. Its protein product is CASSPRQVPDTQYF. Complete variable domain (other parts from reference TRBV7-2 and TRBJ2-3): GAGVSQSPSNKVTEKGKDVELRCDPISGHTALYWYRQSLGQGLEFLIYFQGNSAPDKSGLPSDRFSAERTGGSVSTLTIQRTQQEDSAVYLCASSPRQVPDTQYFGPGTRLTVL.

The CDR3 DNA sequence: TGTGCCAGCAGCCAAGCGACAGGAAGGGTTTTCTTC. This translates into CASSQATGRVFF. The rearrangement uses TRBV2 and TRBJ2-1, with a possible D match to TRBD1 (6 bases). Germline-derived CDR1 and CDR2 are SNHLY and FYNNEI. Between the trimmed V and J ends, which lost 6 bases and 16 bases, there was a span of 19 bases. This CDR3 region has 12 residues.

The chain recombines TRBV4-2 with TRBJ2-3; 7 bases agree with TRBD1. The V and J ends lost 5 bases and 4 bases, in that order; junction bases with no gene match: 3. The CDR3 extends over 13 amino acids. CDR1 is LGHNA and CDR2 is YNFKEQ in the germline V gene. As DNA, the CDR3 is TGTGCCAGCAGCGCGACAGGGCCAGATACGCAGTATTTT. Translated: CASSATGPDTQYF.

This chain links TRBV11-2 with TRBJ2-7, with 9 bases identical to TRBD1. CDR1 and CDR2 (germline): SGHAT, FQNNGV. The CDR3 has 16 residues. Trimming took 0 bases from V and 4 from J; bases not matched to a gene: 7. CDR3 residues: CASSLDVGTGKYEQYF. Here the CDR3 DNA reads TGTGCCAGCAGCTTAGATGTTGGGACAGGGAAGTACGAGCAGTACTTC. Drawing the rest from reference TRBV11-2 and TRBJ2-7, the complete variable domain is EAGVAQSPRYKIIEKRQSVAFWCNPISGHATLYWYQQILGQGPKLLIQFQNNGVVDDSQLPKDRFSAERLKGVDSTLKIQPAKLEDSAVYLCASSLDVGTGKYEQYFGPGTRLTVT.

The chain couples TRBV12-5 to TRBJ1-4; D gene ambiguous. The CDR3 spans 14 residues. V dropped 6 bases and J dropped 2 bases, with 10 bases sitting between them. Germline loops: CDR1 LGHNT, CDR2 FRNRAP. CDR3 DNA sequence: TGTGCTAGTGGCCTTGGACTTACTAATGAAAAACTGTTTTTT. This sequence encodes CASGLGLTNEKLFF.

The CDR3 sequence: CASSKPGAEQYF. The CDR3 DNA reads TGTGCCAGCAGCAAACCCGGGGCAGAGCAGTACTTC. The chain joins TRBV7-8 to TRBJ2-7, with D perhaps matching TRBD1 or TRBD2 (5 bases each). Trimming took 5 bases from V and 7 from J, leaving 12 bases between them. Germline V CDR1 and CDR2: SGHVS, FQNEAQ. This CDR3 has 12 amino acids.